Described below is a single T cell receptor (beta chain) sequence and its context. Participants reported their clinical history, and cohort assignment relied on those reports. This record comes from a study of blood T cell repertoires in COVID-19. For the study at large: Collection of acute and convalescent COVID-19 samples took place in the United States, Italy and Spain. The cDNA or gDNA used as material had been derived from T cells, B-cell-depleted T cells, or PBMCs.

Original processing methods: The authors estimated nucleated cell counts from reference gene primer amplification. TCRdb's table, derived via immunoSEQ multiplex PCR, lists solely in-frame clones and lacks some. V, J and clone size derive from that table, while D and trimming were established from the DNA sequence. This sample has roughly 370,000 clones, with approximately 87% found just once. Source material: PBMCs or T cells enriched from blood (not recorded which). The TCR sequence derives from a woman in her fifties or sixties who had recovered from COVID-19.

The CDR3 bases are TGTGCCAGCAGTATACTCTCCGGGACAGCTAACACCGGGGAGCTGTTTTTT. This translates into CASSILSGTANTGELFF. The gene calls are TRBV28 and TRBJ2-2, with TRBD1 matching 7 bases. V gave up 5 bases and J gave up 2 bases; unmatched junction bases: 11. The CDR3 is 17 amino acids. From germline, CDR1 is MDHEN and CDR2 SYDVKM.